Described below is a single T cell receptor beta chain sequence and its context. The antigen is undetermined. They ran version v3.0 of the immunoSEQ assay at survey level. TCRdb's table, derived via immunoSEQ multiplex PCR, lists solely in-frame clones and lacks some. The data hold 40,000 to 45,000 clones, with 90% to 95% observed a single time. This record belongs to a study of long-term antiretroviral therapy in people with HIV. Notes on the study in general: Clonotypes expanded prior to ART showed repertoire dominance at all sampled time points.

CDR3 length: 14 residues. Trimming shortened V by 1 base and J by 5 bases, and 11 bases separated the two germline ends. Germline values: CDR1 MGHRA, CDR2 YSYEKL. This clonotype originated in a woman aged 45-65 years with HIV. The V and J genes are TRBV4-1 and TRBJ1-1; D ambiguous. The sample was unsorted PBMCs, taken 3.7 years after starting antiretroviral therapy. CDR3 sequence reads: CASSQVTGNTEAFF. The CDR3 bases are TGCGCCAGCAGCCAAGTCACGGGGAATACTGAAGCTTTCTTT.